This is a list of T cell receptor beta chains from one sample in a study of blood T cell repertoires in COVID-19. Using immunoSEQ multiplex PCR, the repertoire was profiled, and TCRdb retains in-frame clones only, with some absent. The sample consists of approximately 300,000 clones, around 85% of them appearing once. Sequencing was done on a sample of PBMCs or T cells enriched from blood (not recorded which). The receptors originated from a woman aged 30 to 39 who had been exposed to COVID-19. Each CDR3 is given with its conserved first and last residue. The D gene is left open where the match is weak. Clone size appears in some rows only: once, few, many, or a class for an expanded clone.

j_call	d_call	clone_size	v_call	cdr3_nt	cdr3_aa
TRBJ1-2	TRBD1	-	TRBV4-1	TGCGCCAGCAGCCAGAGGAAACAGGGGGGTCGATCTCTTGGCTACACCTTC	CASSQRKQGGRSLGYTF
TRBJ1-6	-	-	TRBV6-5	TGTGCCAGTCGGGAGGGATCCGGAAGACCCCTCCACTTT	CASREGSGRPLHF
TRBJ2-3	TRBD2	-	TRBV7-3	TGTGCCAGCAGCTTACGTCCCGCGGGACTAGCGGGAGTCACAGATACGCAGTATTTT	CASSLRPAGLAGVTDTQYF
TRBJ1-3	-	-	TRBV28	TGTGCCAGCAACCTATCAGGGGTCGGAAACACCATATATTTT	CASNLSGVGNTIYF
TRBJ1-1	-	-	TRBV3-1/TRBV3-2	TGTGCCAGCAGCCACGGACAGTCTGAAGCTTTCTTT	CASSHGQSEAFF
TRBJ1-6	TRBD1	few	TRBV28	TGTGCCAGCAGATCTACCGGGACAGGGTTTGATAATTCACCCCTCCACTTT	CASRSTGTGFDNSPLHF
TRBJ1-2	TRBD1	-	TRBV11-2	TGTGCCAGCAGCTGGGACAGGGATAGTGGCTACACCTTC	CASSWDRDSGYTF
TRBJ2-5	TRBD2	-	TRBV5-6	TGTGCCAGCAGCTACGCGGGACTAGCGGGGGGGAAAGAGACCCAGTACTTC	CASSYAGLAGGKETQYF
TRBJ2-7	-	-	TRBV7-2	TGTGCCAGCAGCGCTAACGGGAACTACGAGCAGTACTTC	CASSANGNYEQYF
TRBJ1-2	-	-	TRBV28	TGTGCCAGCAGACACCACGAGGCGTCCAATGGCTACACCTTC	CASRHHEASNGYTF
TRBJ2-2	-	-	TRBV10-2	TGCGCCAGGATCACCCGCGTGAAGAACACCGGGGAGCTGTTTTTT	CARITRVKNTGELFF
TRBJ2-3	TRBD2	-	TRBV14	TGTGCCAGCAGTTCCGGGACTAGGTCGGTTTTT	CASSSGTRSVF
TRBJ1-5	-	-	TRBV11-2	TGTGCCAGCTCCATCGAGAGCAATCAGCCCCAGCATTTT	CASSIESNQPQHF
TRBJ2-1	TRBD2	-	TRBV11-3	TGTGCCAGCAGCTTAGAGCCGGGACTAGCGGGAAAAAATGAGCAGTTCTTC	CASSLEPGLAGKNEQFF
TRBJ1-2	TRBD1	-	TRBV28	TGTGCCAGCAGGGTGGAGGGACAGGGGCACTATGGCTACACCTTC	CASRVEGQGHYGYTF
TRBJ2-1	TRBD2	-	TRBV4-1	TGCGCCAGCAGCCAAGCCGGGGGACTAGCGGGAGGGTATTACAATGAGCAGTTCTTC	CASSQAGGLAGGYYNEQFF
TRBJ2-7	-	once	TRBV19	TGTGCCTGCACTACAACTTACGAGCAGTACTTC	CACTTTYEQYF
TRBJ2-2	-	-	TRBV30	TGTGCCTGGACGAGGGGGGGCCTTTCTGGGGAGCTGTTTTTT	CAWTRGGLSGELFF
TRBJ2-1	TRBD1	-	TRBV19	TGTGCCAGTAGTATCCCTAAGGGGCAGGGGGTAGGAGGCTCCTACAATGAGCAGTTCTTC	CASSIPKGQGVGGSYNEQFF
TRBJ1-5	-	-	TRBV5-6	TGTGCCAGCAGCTTGCAGGGTTGGAGCAATCAGCCCCAGCATTTT	CASSLQGWSNQPQHF
TRBJ1-5	-	once	TRBV28	TGTGCCAGCAGTTTAGGCGGACAGAGCAATCAGCCCCAGCATTTT	CASSLGGQSNQPQHF
TRBJ2-7	-	-	TRBV7-3	TGTGCCAGCAGCTTAAATGGAGATCCGGTCGCCTACGAGCAGTACTTC	CASSLNGDPVAYEQYF
TRBJ1-4	-	-	TRBV11-2	TGTGCCAGCAGCGTATGGGATTCCGGAGGGAATGAAAAACTGTTTTTT	CASSVWDSGGNEKLFF
TRBJ1-2	TRBD1	-	TRBV30	TGTGCCTGGAGTGACACGTGGCCGGACAGGGGTCTTGGCTACACCTTC	CAWSDTWPDRGLGYTF
TRBJ2-7	TRBD1	-	TRBV6-5	TGTGCCAGCAGGATACTTGGGACAGGGTCCTACGAGCAGTACTTC	CASRILGTGSYEQYF
TRBJ1-5	-	-	TRBV19	TGTGCCAGTAGTAGTCAGGGTGGCCAGCCCCAGCATTTT	CASSSQGGQPQHF
TRBJ2-1	-	-	TRBV11-2	TGTGCCAGCAGCTTATTCTCAATGGGGGGCAATGAGCAGTTCTTC	CASSLFSMGGNEQFF
TRBJ1-3	-	-	TRBV5-8	TGTGCCAGCAGCCGCAGGGAGGCAACTGGAAACACCATATATTTT	CASSRREATGNTIYF
TRBJ1-2	TRBD1	-	TRBV5-1	TGCGCCAGCAGCTTCCGACAGGGGGCGCAGGATGGCTACACCTTC	CASSFRQGAQDGYTF
TRBJ2-7	-	-	TRBV29-1	TGCAGCGTTGACAGGGCGTCGGGTGTATCCAACGAGCAGTACTTC	CSVDRASGVSNEQYF
TRBJ1-6	TRBD1	-	TRBV2	TGTGCCAGCAGGGGGGACAGTTTGGGGAATTCACCCCTCCACTTT	CASRGDSLGNSPLHF
TRBJ1-1	-	-	TRBV7-9	TGTGCCAGCAGCGCGTCGGGGGGAGTCACTGAAGCTTTCTTT	CASSASGGVTEAFF
TRBJ2-7	-	-	TRBV7-9	TGTGCCAGCAGCTTACCTAGCACCTCCTGGGAGCAGTACTTC	CASSLPSTSWEQYF
TRBJ1-4	TRBD1	-	TRBV5-1	TGCGCCAGCAGCCCGGGACAGGGGGAACAAAAACTGTTTTTT	CASSPGQGEQKLFF
TRBJ2-3	-	-	TRBV28	TGTGCCACCCAACCCGGGGAGCGGGATACGCAGTATTTT	CATQPGERDTQYF